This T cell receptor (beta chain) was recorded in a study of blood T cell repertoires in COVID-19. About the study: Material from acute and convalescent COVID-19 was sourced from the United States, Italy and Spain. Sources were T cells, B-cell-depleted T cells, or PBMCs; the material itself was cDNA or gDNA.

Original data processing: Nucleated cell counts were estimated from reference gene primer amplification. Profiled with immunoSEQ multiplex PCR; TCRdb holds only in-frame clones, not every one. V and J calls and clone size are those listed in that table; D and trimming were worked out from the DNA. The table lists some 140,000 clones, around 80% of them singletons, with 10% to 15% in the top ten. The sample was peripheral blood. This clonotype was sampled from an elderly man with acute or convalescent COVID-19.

CDR3 sequence: CSVAVYNEQFF. The DNA of the CDR3 is TGCAGCGTTGCGGTCTACAATGAGCAGTTCTTC. The rearrangement uses TRBV29-1 and TRBJ2-1, with D uncertain. V lost 4 bases to trimming and J lost 3 bases, with 4 bases between them. Per germline, CDR1 SQVTM and CDR2 ANQGSEA. This CDR3 contains 11 residues.